This TCR beta chain emerged from a study of cytomegalovirus exposure and HLA in healthy donors. To note about this clone: Its antigen is not identified.

A multiplex PCR was run with 60 Vbeta primers and 13 Jbeta primers. Authors' analysis steps: Unique TCR beta chains numbered about 72 million in a later analysis, with around 10 million shared. This table comes from immunoSEQ multiplex PCR, and its TCRdb copy is limited to in-frame clones, with some not included. The V and J calls and clone size are taken from that table; D and trimming were inferred from the DNA. The profile covers about 160,000 clones, with approximately 62% appearing a single time and 1.1% to 1.5% taken by the ten largest. Overall study results and limits: Reports credit the classifier with highly specific, highly sensitive diagnosis of cytomegalovirus status. Later examination showed HLA-associated TCR beta chains had greater clonal expansion than equally common others. A later analysis linked a missense DCLRE1C variant to TCR beta V- and J-gene trimming.

Sequenced: PBMCs. The receptor was isolated from a man over 45 in good health and CMV-seronegative.

The CDR3 here is CASSESNRAAFF. The CDR3 DNA is TGCGCCAGCAGTGAGTCTAACAGGGCGGCTTTCTTT. This chain links TRBV10-1 with TRBJ1-1; tentative D call: TRBD1 (6 bases). Germline CDR1 and CDR2: WNHNN and SYGVQD (reference sequence). The CDR3 consists of 12 residues. Trimming took 0 bases from V and 11 from J, leaving 10 bases between them.